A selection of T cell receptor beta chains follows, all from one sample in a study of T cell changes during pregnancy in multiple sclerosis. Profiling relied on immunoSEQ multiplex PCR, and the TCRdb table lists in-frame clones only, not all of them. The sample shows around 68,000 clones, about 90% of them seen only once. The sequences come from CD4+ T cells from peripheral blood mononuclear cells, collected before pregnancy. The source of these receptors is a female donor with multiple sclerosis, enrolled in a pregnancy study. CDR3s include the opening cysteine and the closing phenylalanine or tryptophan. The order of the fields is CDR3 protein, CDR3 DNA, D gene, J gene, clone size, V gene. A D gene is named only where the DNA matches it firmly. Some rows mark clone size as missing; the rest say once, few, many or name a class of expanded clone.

CSARTPNTQYF,TGCAGTGCTAGAACTCCAAATACGCAGTATTTT,.,TRBJ2-3,.,TRBV20-1
CASSGSYEQYF,TGTGCCAGCAGCGGCTCCTACGAGCAGTACTTC,.,TRBJ2-7,.,TRBV28
CASSFEARRRNEQFF,TGTGCCAGCAGCTTTGAGGCACGAAGACGAAATGAGCAGTTCTTC,.,TRBJ2-1,.,TRBV7-2
CASSLGSWGDYEQYF,TGTGCCAGCAGCTTAGGTTCGTGGGGGGATTACGAGCAGTACTTC,.,TRBJ2-7,.,TRBV7-9
CASSSPGQGLYEQYF,TGTGCCAGCAGTTCACCGGGACAGGGGCTCTACGAGCAGTACTTC,TRBD1,TRBJ2-7,.,TRBV6-6
CASSEQLTYEQYF,TGTGCCAGCTCAGAACAGCTCACCTACGAGCAGTACTTC,.,TRBJ2-7,few,TRBV18
CASPPLGDRGNTIYF,TGTGCCAGCCCTCCCTTGGGGGACCGGGGGAACACCATATATTTT,.,TRBJ1-3,.,TRBV27
CASSILTANSPLHF,TGTGCCAGTAGTATTCTTACAGCCAATTCACCCCTCCACTTT,.,TRBJ1-6,.,TRBV19
CASSSTGEGTGELFF,TGCGCCAGCAGCTCGACAGGGGAAGGCACCGGGGAGCTGTTTTTT,TRBD1,TRBJ2-2,.,TRBV5-1
CAWSVRRGSGSGYTF,TGTGCCTGGAGTGTACGCAGGGGCTCAGGTAGCGGCTACACCTTC,.,TRBJ1-2,once,TRBV30
CASTEQGAGNQPQHF,TGTGCCAGTACTGAACAGGGGGCCGGCAATCAGCCCCAGCATTTT,TRBD1,TRBJ1-5,.,TRBV19
CASSLSPRTDTQYF,TGTGCCAGCAGCTTAAGTCCTAGAACAGATACGCAGTATTTT,.,TRBJ2-3,.,TRBV7-2
CASSPTGGYYGYTF,TGTGCCAGCAGTCCGACAGGGGGGTACTATGGCTACACCTTC,TRBD1,TRBJ1-2,.,TRBV11-3
CRAGLGTEAFF,TGCAGGGCAGGCCTTGGGACTGAAGCTTTCTTT,.,TRBJ1-1,once,TRBV29-1
CASRNPGGTSYGYTF,TGTGCCAGTAGAAATCCCGGAGGGACTAGCTATGGCTACACCTTC,.,TRBJ1-2,.,TRBV19
CASRPNRGRRGELFF,TGTGCCAGCAGGCCAAACAGGGGGCGAAGGGGGGAGCTGTTTTTT,TRBD1,TRBJ2-2,.,TRBV6-1
CASSILPGQGHYGYTF,TGTGCCAGTAGTATACTACCGGGACAGGGGCATTATGGCTACACCTTC,TRBD1,TRBJ1-2,.,TRBV19
CSVIASSGEKLFF,TGCAGCGTAATAGCGAGCAGCGGGGAAAAACTGTTTTTT,.,TRBJ1-4,once,TRBV29-1
CASSGTGPRGGNTIYF,TGTGCCAGCAGTGGGACAGGGCCTCGCGGGGGAAACACCATATATTTT,TRBD1,TRBJ1-3,.,TRBV6-1
CASKGTSGGLKQYF,TGTGCCAGCAAAGGGACTAGCGGGGGCTTAAAGCAGTACTTC,TRBD2,TRBJ2-7,.,TRBV6-1
CAISEPTSGVWFF,TGTGCCATCAGTGAGCCGACTAGCGGGGTTTGGTTCTTC,TRBD2,TRBJ2-1,.,TRBV10-3
CAISAEQDQPQHF,TGTGCCATCAGTGCGGAGCAAGATCAGCCCCAGCATTTT,.,TRBJ1-5,.,TRBV10-3
CASSHPLRADTQYF,TGTGCCAGCAGCCACCCTTTGAGGGCAGATACGCAGTATTTT,.,TRBJ2-3,.,TRBV7-8
CASSATSGRGETQYF,TGTGCCAGCAGCGCGACTAGCGGGAGGGGTGAGACCCAGTACTTC,TRBD2,TRBJ2-5,.,TRBV11-2
CASSQASVNYGYTF,TGTGCCAGCAGCCAAGCTAGCGTTAACTATGGCTACACCTTC,.,TRBJ1-2,.,TRBV14
CASSLVLQGHGYTF,TGCGCCAGCAGCTTGGTCTTACAGGGACATGGCTACACCTTC,.,TRBJ1-2,once,TRBV5-1
CASRGWGPDTQYF,TGTGCCAGCAGGGGTTGGGGGCCAGATACGCAGTATTTT,.,TRBJ2-3,.,TRBV11-3
CSARTGYTEAFF,TGCAGCGCTAGGACAGGGTACACTGAAGCTTTCTTT,TRBD1,TRBJ1-1,.,TRBV29-1
CASSLEKTGGNYEQYF,TGTGCCAGCAGCTTAGAGAAGACAGGGGGGAATTACGAGCAGTACTTC,TRBD1,TRBJ2-7,.,TRBV11-3
CASSSRLAVSTDTQYF,TGTGCCAGCAGCTCCCGACTAGCGGTTAGCACAGATACGCAGTATTTT,TRBD2,TRBJ2-3,.,TRBV5-4
CASSSGGIDSPLHF,TGCGCCAGCAGCTCAGGGGGGATAGATTCACCCCTCCACTTT,TRBD1,TRBJ1-6,.,TRBV5-1
CAWSSRAGGPYGYTF,TGTGCCTGGAGTTCCCGGGCAGGGGGCCCGTATGGCTACACCTTC,TRBD1,TRBJ1-2,.,TRBV30
CSGKGAPTYNEQFF,TGCAGCGGCAAGGGGGCACCTACCTACAATGAGCAGTTCTTC,TRBD1,TRBJ2-1,.,TRBV29-1
CASSPRAGWVNTEAFF,TGTGCCAGCTCACCACGGGCAGGGTGGGTGAACACTGAAGCTTTCTTT,.,TRBJ1-1,.,TRBV18
CASSTPDRVSGNTIYF,TGTGCCAGCAGCACTCCGGACAGGGTCTCTGGAAACACCATATATTTT,TRBD1,TRBJ1-3,.,TRBV7-8
CAWKAGGSGNTIYF,TGTGCCTGGAAAGCAGGGGGATCTGGAAACACCATATATTTT,TRBD1,TRBJ1-3,.,TRBV30
CSVDRVAGGNTGELFF,TGCAGCGTTGATAGGGTAGCGGGGGGTAACACCGGGGAGCTGTTTTTT,TRBD2,TRBJ2-2,.,TRBV29-1
CASSYVGGPNTGELFF,TGTGCCAGCAGTTACGTTGGAGGGCCGAACACCGGGGAGCTGTTTTTT,.,TRBJ2-2,.,TRBV6-5
CAWSPGRGQPQHF,TGTGCCTGGTCCCCAGGGCGTGGACAGCCCCAGCATTTT,.,TRBJ1-5,.,TRBV30
CASSQPDRSYEQYF,TGCGCCAGCAGCCAACCGGACAGGAGCTACGAGCAGTACTTC,TRBD1,TRBJ2-7,.,TRBV4-1
CASSKRLAGELRQYF,TGTGCCAGTAGCAAAAGACTAGCGGGAGAGCTGCGGCAGTACTTC,TRBD2,TRBJ2-7,.,TRBV19
CASRSQGQEQYF,TGTGCCAGCAGGTCCCAGGGACAAGAGCAGTACTTC,.,TRBJ2-7,.,TRBV28
CASSQAALGRTEAFF,TGTGCCAGCAGCCAAGCCGCTCTGGGGAGGACTGAAGCTTTCTTT,.,TRBJ1-1,once,TRBV4-2
CASSFLAGGRGNEQFF,TGTGCCAGCAGTTTCCTAGCGGGAGGGCGGGGCAATGAGCAGTTCTTC,TRBD2,TRBJ2-1,.,TRBV27
CASFSGGQGMNTEAFF,TGTGCCAGTTTCTCGGGGGGACAGGGCATGAACACTGAAGCTTTCTTT,TRBD1,TRBJ1-1,once,TRBV19